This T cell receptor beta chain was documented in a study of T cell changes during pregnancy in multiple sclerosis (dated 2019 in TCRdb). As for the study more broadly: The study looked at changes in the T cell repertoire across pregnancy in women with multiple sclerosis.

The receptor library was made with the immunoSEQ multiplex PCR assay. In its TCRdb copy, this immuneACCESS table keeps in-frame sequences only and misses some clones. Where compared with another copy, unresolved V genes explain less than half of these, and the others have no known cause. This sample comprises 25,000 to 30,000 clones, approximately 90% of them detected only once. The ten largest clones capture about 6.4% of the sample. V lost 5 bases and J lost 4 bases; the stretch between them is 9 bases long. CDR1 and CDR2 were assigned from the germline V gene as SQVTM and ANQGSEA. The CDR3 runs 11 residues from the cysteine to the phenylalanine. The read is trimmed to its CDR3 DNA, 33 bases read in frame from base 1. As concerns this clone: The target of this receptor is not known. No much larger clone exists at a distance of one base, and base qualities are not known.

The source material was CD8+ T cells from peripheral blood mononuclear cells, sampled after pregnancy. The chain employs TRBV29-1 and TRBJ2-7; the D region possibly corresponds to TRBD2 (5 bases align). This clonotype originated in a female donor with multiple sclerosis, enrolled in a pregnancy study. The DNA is TGCAGCGTTTCACGGGGTTACGAGCAGTACTTC. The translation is CSVSRGYEQYF.